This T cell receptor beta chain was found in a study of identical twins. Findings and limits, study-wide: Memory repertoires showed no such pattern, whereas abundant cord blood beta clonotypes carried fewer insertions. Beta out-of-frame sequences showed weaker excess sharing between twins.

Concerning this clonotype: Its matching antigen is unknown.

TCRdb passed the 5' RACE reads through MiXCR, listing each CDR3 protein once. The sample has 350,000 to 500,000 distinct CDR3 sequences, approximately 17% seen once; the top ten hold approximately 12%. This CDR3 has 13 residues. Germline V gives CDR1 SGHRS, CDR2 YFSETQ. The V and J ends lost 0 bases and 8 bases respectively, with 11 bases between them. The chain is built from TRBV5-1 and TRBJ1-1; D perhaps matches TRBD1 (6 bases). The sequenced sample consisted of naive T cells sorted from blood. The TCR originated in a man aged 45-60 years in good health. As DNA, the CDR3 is TGCGCCAGCAGCTTGGGAACAGGGACGGAAGCTTTCTTT. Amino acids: CASSLGTGTEAFF.